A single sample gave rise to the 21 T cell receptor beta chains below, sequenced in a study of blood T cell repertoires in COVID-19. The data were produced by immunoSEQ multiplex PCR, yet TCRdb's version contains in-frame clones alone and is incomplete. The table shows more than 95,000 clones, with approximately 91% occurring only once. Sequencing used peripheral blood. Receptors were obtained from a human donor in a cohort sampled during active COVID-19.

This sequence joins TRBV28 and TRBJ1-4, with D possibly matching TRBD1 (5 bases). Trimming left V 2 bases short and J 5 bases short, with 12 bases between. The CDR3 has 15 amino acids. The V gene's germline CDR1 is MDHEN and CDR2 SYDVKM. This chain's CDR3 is CASSLGGGGNEKLFF. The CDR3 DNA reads TGTGCCAGCAGTTTAGGGGGGGGTGGAAATGAAAAACTGTTTTTT.

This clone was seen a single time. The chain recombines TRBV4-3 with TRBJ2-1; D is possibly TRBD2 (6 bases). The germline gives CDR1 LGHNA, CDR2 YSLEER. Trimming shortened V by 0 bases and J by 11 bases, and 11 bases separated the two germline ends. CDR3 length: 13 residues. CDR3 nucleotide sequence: TGCGCCAGCAGCCAAGATTGGGGCGGGAAGCAGTTCTTC. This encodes CASSQDWGGKQFF.

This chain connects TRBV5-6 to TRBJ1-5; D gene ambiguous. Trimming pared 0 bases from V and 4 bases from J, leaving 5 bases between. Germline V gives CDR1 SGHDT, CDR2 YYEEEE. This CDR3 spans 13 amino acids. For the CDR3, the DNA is TGTGCCAGCAGCTTGGGCAGGAATCAGCCCCAGCATTTT. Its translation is CASSLGRNQPQHF.

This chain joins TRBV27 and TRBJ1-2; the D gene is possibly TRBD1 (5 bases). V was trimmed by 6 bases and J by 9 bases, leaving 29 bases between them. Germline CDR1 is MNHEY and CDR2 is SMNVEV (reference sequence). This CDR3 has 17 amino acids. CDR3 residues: CASRSLRGGRNRGCYTF. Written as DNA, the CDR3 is TGTGCCAGCAGATCCCTTAGGGGAGGACGAAATCGGGGCTGCTACACCTTC.

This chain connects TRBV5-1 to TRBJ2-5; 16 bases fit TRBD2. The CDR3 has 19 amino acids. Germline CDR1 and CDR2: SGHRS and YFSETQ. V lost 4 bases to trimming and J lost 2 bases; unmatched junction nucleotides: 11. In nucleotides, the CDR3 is TGCGCCAGCAGCAAAGCCGGGACTAGCGGGAGGGCTGTTCAAGAGACCCAGTACTTC. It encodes CASSKAGTSGRAVQETQYF.

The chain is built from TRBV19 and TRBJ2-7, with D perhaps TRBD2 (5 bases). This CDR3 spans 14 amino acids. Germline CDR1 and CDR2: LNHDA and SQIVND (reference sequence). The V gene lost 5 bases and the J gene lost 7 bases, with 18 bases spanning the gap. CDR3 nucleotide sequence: TGTGCCAGTAGTGGAACCGGGATTTCGGGGGAGCAGTACTTC. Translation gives CASSGTGISGEQYF.

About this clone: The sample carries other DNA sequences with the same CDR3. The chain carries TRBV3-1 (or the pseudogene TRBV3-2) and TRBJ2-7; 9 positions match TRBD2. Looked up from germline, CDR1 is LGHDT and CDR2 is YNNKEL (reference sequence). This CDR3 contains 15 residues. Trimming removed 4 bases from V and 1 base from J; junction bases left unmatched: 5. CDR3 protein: CASSPAGGLSYEQYF. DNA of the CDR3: TGTGCCAGCAGCCCAGCGGGGGGTCTATCCTACGAGCAGTACTTC.

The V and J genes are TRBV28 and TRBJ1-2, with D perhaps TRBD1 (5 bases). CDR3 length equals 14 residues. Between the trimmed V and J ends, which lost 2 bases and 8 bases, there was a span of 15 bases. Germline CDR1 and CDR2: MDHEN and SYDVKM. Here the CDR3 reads CASSLQGGFRGYTF. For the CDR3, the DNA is TGTGCCAGCAGTTTACAGGGTGGTTTTAGGGGCTACACCTTC.

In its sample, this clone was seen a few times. Here the CDR3 DNA reads TGTGCCAGCAGCCGTAATGGAAACACCATATATTTT. Protein product: CASSRNGNTIYF. The genes are TRBV11-3 and TRBJ1-3, with D uncertain. Looked up from germline, CDR1 is SGHNT and CDR2 is YENEEA. This CDR3 region has 12 residues. The V gene lost 5 bases and the J gene lost 3 bases, with 5 bases spanning the gap.

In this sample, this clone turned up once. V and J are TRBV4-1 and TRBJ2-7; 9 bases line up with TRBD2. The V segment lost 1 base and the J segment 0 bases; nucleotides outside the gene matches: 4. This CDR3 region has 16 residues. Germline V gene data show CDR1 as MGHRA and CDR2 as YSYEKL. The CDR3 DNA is TGCGCCAGCAGCCAAGTCGCGACTAGCGGCTCCTACGAGCAGTACTTC. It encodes CASSQVATSGSYEQYF.

This CDR3 reads CATSSSSDLYEQYF. The CDR3 bases are TGTGCCACCAGCAGCTCTAGCGATCTCTACGAGCAGTACTTC. The chain links TRBV15 to TRBJ2-7, with D perhaps TRBD2 (6 bases). There are 14 residues in the CDR3. Germline V lookup: CDR1 LNHNV, CDR2 YYDKDF (reference sequence). Trimming removed 3 bases at V and 3 bases at J, with 12 bases between.

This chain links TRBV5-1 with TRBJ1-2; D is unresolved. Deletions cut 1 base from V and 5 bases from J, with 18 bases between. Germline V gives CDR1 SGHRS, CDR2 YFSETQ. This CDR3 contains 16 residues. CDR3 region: CASSLIASRARYGYTF. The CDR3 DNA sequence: TGCGCCAGCAGCTTGATCGCCTCGAGGGCGAGGTATGGCTACACCTTC.

This CDR3 reads CASSVEDRGYGYTF. The CDR3 region has the DNA TGTGCCAGCAGCGTAGAGGACAGGGGCTATGGCTACACCTTC. The chain carries TRBV9 and TRBJ1-2; 9 bases align to TRBD1. The V and J ends lost 0 bases and 4 bases, in that order; junction bases with no gene match: 1. The CDR3 is made up of 14 amino acids. The germline V gene encodes CDR1 SGDLS and CDR2 YYNGEE.

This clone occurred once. CDR3 loop: CASSFKRLATQETQYF. CDR3 in DNA: TGTGCCAGCAGCTTTAAGCGACTAGCGACCCAAGAGACCCAGTACTTC. V is TRBV5-8 and J is TRBJ2-5; 8 nucleotides match TRBD2. The CDR3 consists of 16 residues. The V gene's germline CDR1 is SGHTS and CDR2 YDEGEE. With 2 bases clipped from V and 1 base from J, the junction kept 7 bases outside the gene matches.

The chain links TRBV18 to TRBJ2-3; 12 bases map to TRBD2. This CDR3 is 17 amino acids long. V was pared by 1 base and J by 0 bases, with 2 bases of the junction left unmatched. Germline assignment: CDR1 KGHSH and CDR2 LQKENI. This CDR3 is CASSPRTSGASTDTQYF. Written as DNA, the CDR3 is TGTGCCAGCTCACCACGGACTAGCGGGGCTAGCACAGATACGCAGTATTTT.

The CDR3 is CASSQATGGRERTGELFF. CDR3 coding DNA: TGCGCCAGCAGCCAAGCTACCGGAGGGAGGGAGAGGACCGGGGAGCTGTTTTTT. The V call is TRBV4-3, the J call TRBJ2-2, with 7 positions matching TRBD2. V was pared by 1 base and J by 5 bases, with 13 bases of the junction left unmatched. Germline CDR1 and CDR2: LGHNA and YSLEER. The CDR3 totals 18 residues.

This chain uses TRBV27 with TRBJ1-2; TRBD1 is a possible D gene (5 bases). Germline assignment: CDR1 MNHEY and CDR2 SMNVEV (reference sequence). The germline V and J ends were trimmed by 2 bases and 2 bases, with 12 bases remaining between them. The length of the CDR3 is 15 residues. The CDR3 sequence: CASSLAPGGNYGYTF. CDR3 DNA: TGTGCCAGCAGTTTAGCCCCGGGGGGGAACTATGGCTACACCTTC.

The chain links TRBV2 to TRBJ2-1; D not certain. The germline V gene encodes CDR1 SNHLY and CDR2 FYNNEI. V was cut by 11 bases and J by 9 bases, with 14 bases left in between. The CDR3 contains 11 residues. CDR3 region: CAERPRGEQFF. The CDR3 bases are TGTGCCGAAAGGCCCCGAGGTGAGCAGTTCTTC.

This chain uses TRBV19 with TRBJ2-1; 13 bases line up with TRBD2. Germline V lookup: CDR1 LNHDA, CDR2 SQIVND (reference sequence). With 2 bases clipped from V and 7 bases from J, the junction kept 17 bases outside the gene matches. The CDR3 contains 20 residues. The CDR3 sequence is CASSIRPHLTSGGARNEQFF. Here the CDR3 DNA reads TGTGCCAGTAGTATAAGGCCCCACCTCACTAGCGGGGGGGCTAGGAATGAGCAGTTCTTC.

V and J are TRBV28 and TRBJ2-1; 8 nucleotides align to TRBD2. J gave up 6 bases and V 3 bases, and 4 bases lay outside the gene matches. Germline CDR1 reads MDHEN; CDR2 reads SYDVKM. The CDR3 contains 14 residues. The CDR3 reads CASSLAGGSNEQFF. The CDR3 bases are TGTGCCAGCAGTTTGGCGGGAGGCAGCAATGAGCAGTTCTTC.

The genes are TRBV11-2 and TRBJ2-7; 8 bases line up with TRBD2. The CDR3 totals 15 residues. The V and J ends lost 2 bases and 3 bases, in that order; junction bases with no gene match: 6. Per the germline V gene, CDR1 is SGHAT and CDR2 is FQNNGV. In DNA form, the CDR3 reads TGTGCCAGCAGCTTAAAGAGCGGGAGCGGCTACGAGCAGTACTTC. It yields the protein CASSLKSGSGYEQYF.